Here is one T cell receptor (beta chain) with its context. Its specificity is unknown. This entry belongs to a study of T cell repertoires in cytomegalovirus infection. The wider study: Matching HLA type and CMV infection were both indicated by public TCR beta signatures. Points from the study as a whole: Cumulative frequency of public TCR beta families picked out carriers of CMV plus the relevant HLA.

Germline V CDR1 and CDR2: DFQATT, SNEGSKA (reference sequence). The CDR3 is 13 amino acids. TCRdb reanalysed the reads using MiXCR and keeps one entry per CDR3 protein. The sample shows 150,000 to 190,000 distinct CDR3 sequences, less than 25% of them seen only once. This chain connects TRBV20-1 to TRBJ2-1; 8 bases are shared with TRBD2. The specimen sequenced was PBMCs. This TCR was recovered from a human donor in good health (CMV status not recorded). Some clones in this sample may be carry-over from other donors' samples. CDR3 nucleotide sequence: TGCAGGCCCGGAGGTAGCGGGGCCAATGAGCAGTTCTTC. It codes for CRPGGSGANEQFF.